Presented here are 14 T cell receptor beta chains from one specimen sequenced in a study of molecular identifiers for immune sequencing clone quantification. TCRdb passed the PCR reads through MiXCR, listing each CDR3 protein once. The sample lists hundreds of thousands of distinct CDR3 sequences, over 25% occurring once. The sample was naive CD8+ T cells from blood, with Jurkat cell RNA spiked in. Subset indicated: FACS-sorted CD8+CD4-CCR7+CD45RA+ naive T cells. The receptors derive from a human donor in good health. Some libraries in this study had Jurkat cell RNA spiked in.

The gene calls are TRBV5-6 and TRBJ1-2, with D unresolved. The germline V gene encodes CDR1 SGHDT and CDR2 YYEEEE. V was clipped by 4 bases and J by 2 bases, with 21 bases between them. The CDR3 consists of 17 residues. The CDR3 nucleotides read TGTGCCAGCAGCCAAGCAAGTGCTCAGATGAAGAACTATGGCTACACCTTC. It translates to CASSQASAQMKNYGYTF.

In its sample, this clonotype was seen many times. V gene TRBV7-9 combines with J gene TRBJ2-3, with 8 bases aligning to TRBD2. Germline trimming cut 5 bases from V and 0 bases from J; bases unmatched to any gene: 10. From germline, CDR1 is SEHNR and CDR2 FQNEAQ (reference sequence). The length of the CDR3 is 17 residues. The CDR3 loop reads CASSRGTSGASTDTQYF. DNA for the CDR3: TGTGCCAGCAGCCGTGGAACTAGCGGAGCTAGCACAGATACGCAGTATTTT.

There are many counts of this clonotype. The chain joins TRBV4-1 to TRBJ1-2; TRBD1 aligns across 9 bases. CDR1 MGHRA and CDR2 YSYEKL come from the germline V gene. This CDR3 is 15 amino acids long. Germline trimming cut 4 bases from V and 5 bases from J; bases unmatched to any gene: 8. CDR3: CASSLTGGADYGYTF. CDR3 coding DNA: TGCGCCAGCAGCCTAACAGGGGGCGCGGATTATGGCTACACCTTC.

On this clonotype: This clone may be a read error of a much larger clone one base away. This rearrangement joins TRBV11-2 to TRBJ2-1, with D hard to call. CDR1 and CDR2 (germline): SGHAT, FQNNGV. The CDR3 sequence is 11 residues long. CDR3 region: CAGRSYNEQLF. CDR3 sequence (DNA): TGTGCCGGGCGCTCCTACAATGAGCAGTTATTC.

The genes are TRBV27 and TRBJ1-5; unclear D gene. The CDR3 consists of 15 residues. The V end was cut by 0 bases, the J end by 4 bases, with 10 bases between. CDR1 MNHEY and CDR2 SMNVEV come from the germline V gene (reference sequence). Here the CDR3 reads CASSLSLGLNQPQHF. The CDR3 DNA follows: TGTGCCAGCAGTTTATCGTTGGGGTTGAATCAGCCCCAGCATTTT.

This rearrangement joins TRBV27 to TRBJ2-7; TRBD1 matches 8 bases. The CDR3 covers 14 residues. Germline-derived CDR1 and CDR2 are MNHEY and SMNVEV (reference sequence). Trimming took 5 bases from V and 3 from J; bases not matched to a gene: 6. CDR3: CASSPGGAGYEQYF. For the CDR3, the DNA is TGTGCCAGCAGTCCAGGGGGCGCAGGCTACGAGCAGTACTTC.

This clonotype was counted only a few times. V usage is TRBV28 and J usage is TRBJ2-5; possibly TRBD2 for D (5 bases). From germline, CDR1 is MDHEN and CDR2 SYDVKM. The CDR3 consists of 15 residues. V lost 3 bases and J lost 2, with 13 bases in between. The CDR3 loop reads CASSLRAQIQETQYF. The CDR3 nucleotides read TGTGCCAGCAGTTTGCGGGCTCAGATTCAAGAGACCCAGTACTTC.

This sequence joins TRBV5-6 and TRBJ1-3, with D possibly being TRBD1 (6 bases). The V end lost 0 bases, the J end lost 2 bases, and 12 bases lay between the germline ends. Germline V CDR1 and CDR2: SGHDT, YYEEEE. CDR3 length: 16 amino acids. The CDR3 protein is CASSLVGGRAGNTIYF. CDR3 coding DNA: TGTGCCAGCAGCTTGGTTGGGGGGCGCGCTGGAAACACCATATATTTT.

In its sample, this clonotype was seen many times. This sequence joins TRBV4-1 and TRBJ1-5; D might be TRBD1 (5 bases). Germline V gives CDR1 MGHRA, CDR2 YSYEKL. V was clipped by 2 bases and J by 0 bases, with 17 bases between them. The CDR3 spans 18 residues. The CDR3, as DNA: TGCGCCAGCAGCCAAAGTGGGGCGAAAGGGTATAGCAATCAGCCCCAGCATTTT. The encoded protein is CASSQSGAKGYSNQPQHF.

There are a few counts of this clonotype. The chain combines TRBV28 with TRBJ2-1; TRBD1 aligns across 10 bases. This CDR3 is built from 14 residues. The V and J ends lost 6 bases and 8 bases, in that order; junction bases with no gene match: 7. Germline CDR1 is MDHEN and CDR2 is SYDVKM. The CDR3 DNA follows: TGTGCCAGCAGAAAAACGGGACAGGGGCATGAGCAGTTCTTC. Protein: CASRKTGQGHEQFF.

This CDR3 is CASSPRDIYYEQYF. DNA for the CDR3: TGTGCCAGCAGCCCCCGGGACATTTACTACGAGCAGTACTTC. The chain links TRBV7-9 to TRBJ2-7; possibly TRBD1 for D (6 bases). Germline-derived CDR1 and CDR2 are SEHNR and FQNEAQ (reference sequence). Deletions cut 5 bases from V and 3 bases from J, with 14 bases between. The CDR3 length is 14 residues.

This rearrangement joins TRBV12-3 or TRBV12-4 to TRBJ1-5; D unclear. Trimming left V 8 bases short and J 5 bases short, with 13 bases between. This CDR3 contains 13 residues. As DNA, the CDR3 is TGTGCCAGCGGTTGGTCGGGATATCAGCCCCAGCATTTT. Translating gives CASGWSGYQPQHF.

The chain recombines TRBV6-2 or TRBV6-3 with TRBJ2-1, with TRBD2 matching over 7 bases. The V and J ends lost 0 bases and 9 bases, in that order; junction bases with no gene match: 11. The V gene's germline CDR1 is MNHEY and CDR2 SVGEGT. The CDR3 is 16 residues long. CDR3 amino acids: CASSYSGRGSYPEQFF. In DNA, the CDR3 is TGTGCCAGCAGTTACTCGGGGAGGGGCTCCTACCCTGAGCAGTTCTTC.

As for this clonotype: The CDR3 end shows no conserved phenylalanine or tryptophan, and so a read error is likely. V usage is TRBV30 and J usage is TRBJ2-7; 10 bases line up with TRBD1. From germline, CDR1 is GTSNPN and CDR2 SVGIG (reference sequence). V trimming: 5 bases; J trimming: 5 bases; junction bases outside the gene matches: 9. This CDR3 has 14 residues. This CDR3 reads CAWDTGTGVHEQYL. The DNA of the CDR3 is TGTGCCTGGGACACCGGGACAGGGGTCCACGAGCAGTACCTC.